This T cell receptor (beta chain) came from a study of control samples from healthy donors and cancer patients. Libraries were prepared by immunoSEQ multiplex PCR; TCRdb keeps only in-frame clonotypes and omits some of them. The sample holds around 110,000 clones; 75% to 90% are singletons and the top ten take 0.95% to 1.3%. The J segment lost 9 bases and the V segment lost 4 bases, leaving 5 bases of the junction unmatched. The CDR3 has 13 amino acids. In germline, CDR1 is SGHNT, CDR2 YYREEE (reference sequence). The V and J genes are TRBV5-4 and TRBJ2-1; 9 nucleotides agree with TRBD2. The receptor's source is a woman in her fifties or sixties with colorectal cancer. The sequenced sample consisted of PBMCs. The CDR3 nucleotides read TGTGCCAGCAGCGGCTCTAGCGGGGCTGAGCAGTTCTTC. Its translation: CASSGSSGAEQFF.